This T cell receptor (beta chain) was sequenced during a study of spatial heterogeneity in lung cancer. Turning to the study itself: Averaged across combinations, each unique TCR and UMI pairing appeared more than ten times in raw reads, which were uncorrected.

As for time point: sample taken at primary tumor resection. The donors, fewer than 95 patients with untreated early-stage non-small cell lung cancer, provided the samples. Sequencing covered unsorted whole RNA taken from tumor, nontumor lung or frozen PBMC. This clonotype was detected many times. The ends lost 6 bases at V and 6 bases at J; junction bases unmatched: 11. The germline CDR1 and CDR2 sequences are MNHEY and SMNVEV (reference sequence). The CDR3 sequence is 16 residues long. Every TCR cDNA molecule carried a tag that served as a unique molecular identifier. A single record per CDR3 protein comes from TCRdb applying MiXCR to the 5' RACE reads. The sample holds 45,000 to 55,000 distinct CDR3 sequences, less than 6% seen once.

The sample in question was PBMCs, obtained at surgery. The receptor's source is a male donor with early-stage non-small cell lung cancer. The chain employs TRBV27 and TRBJ2-2, with 9 bases fitting TRBD1. The CDR3 reads CASRQTGTGKAGELFF. CDR3 nucleotides: TGTGCCAGCAGACAAACCGGGACAGGGAAGGCCGGGGAGCTGTTTTTT.